Shown below are 17 T cell receptor beta chains from a single sample sequenced in a study of metastatic and nonmetastatic thyroid tumors. No treatment of any kind had been given to any patient before thyroid surgery. TCRdb reprocessed the PCR reads using MiXCR. The top ten clones hold roughly a sixth of a sample with about 6,200 clones, around 33% of them seen once. The sequenced sample was adjacent normal tissue. The source is a female donor with papillary thyroid cancer or a benign thyroid nodule (not recorded which). Some clones in this sample may be carry-over from other donors' samples.

The chain couples TRBV20-1 to TRBJ2-7; weak D call: TRBD2 (5 bases). The CDR3 loop spans 10 amino acids. Germline V gene lookup returns CDR1 DFQATT and CDR2 SNEGSKA (reference sequence). The V end lost 6 bases, the J end lost 3 bases, and 6 bases lay between the germline ends. DNA of the CDR3: TGCAGTGCCCGGGACTACGAGCAGTACTTC. Its translation is CSARDYEQYF.

This chain joins TRBV6-1 and TRBJ1-5; 8 bases line up with TRBD1. Germline V CDR1 and CDR2: MNHNS, SASEGT. The V and J ends lost 6 bases and 5 bases, in that order; junction bases with no gene match: 6. This CDR3 contains 14 residues. The chain's CDR3 is CASRDGQGYQPQHF. The CDR3 bases are TGTGCCAGCAGGGACGGACAGGGATATCAGCCCCAGCATTTT.

V usage is TRBV20-1 and J usage is TRBJ2-7; 11 bases agree with TRBD2. The length of the CDR3 is 15 residues. V lost 2 bases, J lost 3 bases, and 6 bases stayed unmatched. CDR1 DFQATT and CDR2 SNEGSKA come from the germline V gene (reference sequence). CDR3 amino acids: CSARNSGRASYEQYF. CDR3 coding DNA: TGCAGTGCTAGAAATAGCGGGAGGGCCAGCTACGAGCAGTACTTC.

The chain couples TRBV7-6 to TRBJ2-7; D uncertain. V lost 5 bases and J lost 0, with 8 bases in between. Germline values: CDR1 SGHVS, CDR2 FNYEAQ. The CDR3 has 13 residues. The CDR3 nucleotides are TGTGCCAGCAGCCTATCTAGCTCCTACGAGCAGTACTTC. Amino acid sequence: CASSLSSSYEQYF.

The chain links TRBV30 to TRBJ1-2, with a possible D match to TRBD1 (6 bases). The V gene's germline CDR1 is GTSNPN and CDR2 SVGIG (reference sequence). Trimming shortened V by 0 bases and J by 9 bases, and 14 bases separated the two germline ends. The length of the CDR3 is 13 residues. The CDR3 DNA follows: TGTGCCTGGAGTGTAACCGGGGGCGGGTGCTACACCTTC. Translating it yields CAWSVTGGGCYTF.

This clone was counted a few times. The chain employs TRBV11-3 and TRBJ2-5; D unresolved. The CDR3 spans 13 residues. CDR1 is SGHNT and CDR2 is YENEEA in the germline V gene. Trimming cost V 2 bases and J 4 bases, with 8 bases left between them. CDR3 sequence: CASSLTKGETQYF. CDR3 DNA sequence: TGTGCCAGCAGCTTAACCAAGGGAGAGACCCAGTACTTC.

This clone has just a few counts. The gene calls are TRBV6-1 and TRBJ1-2; D perhaps matches TRBD1 (6 bases). This CDR3 comprises 16 residues. V was pared by 0 bases and J by 4 bases, with 15 bases between. Germline V lookup: CDR1 MNHNS, CDR2 SASEGT. This CDR3 reads CASSEAPGRGGYGYTF. CDR3 coding DNA: TGTGCCAGCAGTGAAGCCCCGGGAAGGGGGGGCTATGGCTACACCTTC.

The chain uses TRBV6-1 and TRBJ1-5, with D perhaps TRBD1 (6 bases). The V gene lost 6 bases and the J gene lost 2 bases, with 17 bases spanning the gap. Germline loops: CDR1 MNHNS, CDR2 SASEGT. This CDR3 has 16 residues. DNA for the CDR3: TGTGCCAGCAGCCCCAAGGGGGGACGGGGCAATCAGCCCCAGCATTTT. Translated: CASSPKGGRGNQPQHF.

There are a few counts of this clone. At one end the junction does not follow the germline gene, possibly because of a read error. The gene calls are TRBV6-2 or TRBV6-3 and TRBJ2-1; D is ambiguous. The germline CDR1 and CDR2 sequences are MNHEY and SVGEGT. The CDR3 has 11 residues. This CDR3 reads CASSQDGVRVF. In DNA, the CDR3 is TGTGCCAGCAGCCAGGACGGCGTTCGGGTCTTC.

In its sample, this clone was seen a few times. The chain employs TRBV24-1 and TRBJ2-1; weak D call: TRBD2 (6 bases). Trimming removed 4 bases from V and 13 bases from J, with 10 bases in between. The CDR3 is 11 residues long. CDR1 KGHDR and CDR2 SFDVKD come from the germline V gene. The CDR3 reads CATSEGLRQFF. For the CDR3, the DNA is TGTGCCACCAGTGAGGGACTGCGACAGTTCTTC.

This chain joins TRBV6-5 and TRBJ2-7, with TRBD2 identical over 7 bases. The germline gives CDR1 MNHEY, CDR2 SVGAGI. Germline trimming cut 1 base from V and 2 bases from J; bases unmatched to any gene: 5. The CDR3 spans 15 residues. CDR3 coding DNA: TGTGCCAGCAGTTACTGGGCTAGCGGCCCCTACGAGCAGTACTTC. This gives the protein CASSYWASGPYEQYF.

There are a few counts of this clone. This rearrangement joins TRBV20-1 to TRBJ1-1; possibly TRBD1 for D (6 bases). This CDR3 spans 14 amino acids. The germline V gene encodes CDR1 DFQATT and CDR2 SNEGSKA (reference sequence). The germline V and J ends were trimmed by 0 bases and 4 bases, with 12 bases remaining between them. The CDR3 sequence: CSARDQGRGTEAFF. For the CDR3, the DNA is TGCAGTGCTAGAGACCAGGGGAGAGGCACTGAAGCTTTCTTT.

The chain is built from TRBV6-1 and TRBJ1-1; D remains unclear. Germline-derived CDR1 and CDR2 are MNHNS and SASEGT. The V end lost 1 base, the J end lost 1 base, and 7 bases lay between the germline ends. The CDR3 has 14 amino acids. CDR3 nucleotides: TGTGCCAGCAGTGAAGACGGGAGGAACACTGAAGCTTTCTTT. It yields the protein CASSEDGRNTEAFF.

This clone was found a few times. The rearrangement joins TRBV5-1 to TRBJ2-7; 7 nucleotides agree with TRBD1. The J segment lost 2 bases and the V segment lost 4 bases, leaving 6 bases of the junction unmatched. CDR1 is SGHRS, CDR2 YFSETQ, per germline. The CDR3 length is 14 residues. The CDR3 DNA reads as TGCGCCAGCAGCCTTGACAGGGCCGCCTACGAGCAGTACTTC. Amino acids: CASSLDRAAYEQYF.

This clone was seen a handful of times. The chain uses TRBV6-1 and TRBJ1-2; 11 bases line up with TRBD1. There are 12 residues in the CDR3. Unmatched junction bases numbered 4, after V lost 8 bases and J lost 8 bases. CDR1 is MNHNS and CDR2 is SASEGT in the germline V gene. In nucleotides, the CDR3 is TGTGCCAGCGGACAGGGGGCGGAGGGCTACACCTTC. Its protein product is CASGQGAEGYTF.

This chain joins TRBV10-1 and TRBJ2-7, with D possibly matching TRBD2 (6 bases). The germline gives CDR1 WNHNN, CDR2 SYGVQD (reference sequence). The CDR3 extends over 16 amino acids. The V gene lost 0 bases and the J gene lost 5 bases, with 17 bases spanning the gap. The DNA of the CDR3 is TGCGCCAGCAGTGAGTCGTCTTCGTGGAGGGGCGACGAGCAGTACTTC. Its translation is CASSESSSWRGDEQYF.

The genes are TRBV6-1 and TRBJ2-1; 9 positions agree with TRBD1. Trimming cost V 6 bases and J 5 bases; bases outside gene matches: 8. The CDR3 extends over 15 amino acids. Germline V gene data show CDR1 as MNHNS and CDR2 as SASEGT. DNA of the CDR3: TGTGCCAGCAGCGAGGGACAGGGACAGAACAATGAGCAGTTCTTC. This sequence encodes CASSEGQGQNNEQFF.